These 5 T cell receptor beta chains were all obtained from the same sample, sequenced in a study of CD8 T cells in ankylosing spondylitis. TCRdb used MiXCR to reprocess the 5' RACE reads, holding one entry per CDR3 protein. The table shows approximately 290,000 distinct CDR3 sequences, with less than 25% occurring only once. Sample: blood, either unsorted or a sorted T cell fraction (not recorded which). The receptors here all came from a female donor with ankylosing spondylitis or in good health (not recorded which).

The rearrangement joins TRBV12-3 or TRBV12-4 to TRBJ2-7; 8 positions agree with TRBD2. This CDR3 contains 13 residues. Losses at the gene ends were 6 bases for V and 7 bases for J; bases not matched to a gene: 8. As DNA, the CDR3 is TGTGCCAGCAGAACCAGCGGGAGTGGTGAGCAGTACTTC. This sequence encodes CASRTSGSGEQYF.

In this sample, this clonotype turned up a few times. The genes are TRBV3-1 and TRBJ2-1; the match to TRBD2 covers 10 bases. Germline V gene sequence: CDR1 LGHDT, CDR2 YNNKEL (reference sequence). CDR3 size: 15 residues. After removal of 3 bases from V and 5 bases from J, the junction contained 4 bases not matched to a gene. CDR3 coding DNA: TGTGCCAGCAGCCAGGGCCTAGCGGGAGACAATGAGCAGTTCTTC. Translating gives CASSQGLAGDNEQFF.

The chain carries TRBV20-1 and TRBJ1-1; D remains unclear. Germline V gene data show CDR1 as DFQATT and CDR2 as SNEGSKA (reference sequence). The length of the CDR3 is 12 residues. The ends were cut back, 4 bases at V and 6 bases at J, with 12 bases in the middle. The CDR3 region is CSAKGPGPEAFF. The CDR3 DNA is TGCAGTGCTAAAGGCCCGGGCCCTGAAGCTTTCTTT.

This clonotype was seen at least ten times. The chain employs TRBV29-1 and TRBJ2-5, with TRBD1 as a possible D gene (5 bases). CDR3 length: 10 amino acids. Germline assignment: CDR1 SQVTM and CDR2 ANQGSEA. Trimming pared 7 bases from V and 3 bases from J, leaving 6 bases between. The CDR3 DNA sequence: TGCAGCGGCAGGGAAGAGACCCAGTACTTC. It yields the protein CSGREETQYF.

A word on this clonotype: A much larger clone differs by one base, so this may be a read error. The chain recombines TRBV12-3 or TRBV12-4 with TRBJ1-4; TRBD1 agrees at 10 bases. There are 15 residues in the CDR3. The CDR3 spells CASSLAGTGDEKLSF. The CDR3 DNA sequence: TGTGCCAGCAGTTTAGCGGGGACAGGGGATGAAAAACTGTCTTTT.